The clone carrying this TCR beta chain was counted once. The sample comes from a study of T cell responses to AZD1222 COVID-19 vaccine. CDR1 KGHSH and CDR2 LQKENI come from the germline V gene. The V end lost 2 bases, the J end lost 6 bases, and 13 bases lay between the germline ends. The CDR3 length is 14 residues. Profiled with immunoSEQ multiplex PCR; TCRdb holds only in-frame clones, not every one. The profile shows over 200,000 clones, roughly 94% of them singletons. This rearrangement joins TRBV18 to TRBJ1-2; D not resolved. This receptor was taken from an adult who received the MenACWY meningococcal vaccine as a control. The starting material was peripheral blood, obtained 28 days after the second dose of the MenACWY control vaccine. DNA for the CDR3: TGTGCCAGCTCACCAAGGGCAGAGGTTGATGGCTACACCTTC. This translates into CASSPRAEVDGYTF. Combining the CDR3 with reference TRBV18 and TRBJ1-2 gives the whole variable domain NAGVMQNPRHLVRRRGQEARLRCSPMKGHSHVYWYRQLPEEGLKFMVYLQKENIIDESGMPKERFSAEFPKEGPSILRIQQVVRGDSAAYFCASSPRAEVDGYTFGSGTRLTVV.